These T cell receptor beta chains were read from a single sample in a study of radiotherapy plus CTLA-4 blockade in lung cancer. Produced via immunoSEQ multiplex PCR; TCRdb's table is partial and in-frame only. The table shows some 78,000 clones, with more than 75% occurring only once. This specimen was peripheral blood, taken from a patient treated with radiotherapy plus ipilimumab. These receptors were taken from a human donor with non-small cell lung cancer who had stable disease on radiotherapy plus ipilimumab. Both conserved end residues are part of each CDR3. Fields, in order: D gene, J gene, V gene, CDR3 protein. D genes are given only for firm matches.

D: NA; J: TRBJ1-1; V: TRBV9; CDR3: CASSEGIARNTEAFF
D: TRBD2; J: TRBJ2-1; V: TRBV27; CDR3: CASSSRIPAGVLNEQFF
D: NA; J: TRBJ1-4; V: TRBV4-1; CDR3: CASRGNRGTNEKLFF
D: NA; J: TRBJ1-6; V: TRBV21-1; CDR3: CASSKRSPLHF
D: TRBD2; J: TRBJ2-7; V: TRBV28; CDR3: CASRETSGRVEQYF
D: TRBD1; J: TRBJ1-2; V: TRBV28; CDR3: CASTFGGTGHGYTF
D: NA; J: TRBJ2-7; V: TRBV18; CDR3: CASSFGRALSPSEQYF
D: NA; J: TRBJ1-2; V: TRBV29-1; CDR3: CSVDRVDYGYTF
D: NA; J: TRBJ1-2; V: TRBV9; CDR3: CASSVDPFDRGGYTF
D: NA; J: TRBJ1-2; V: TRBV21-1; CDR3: CASPLPGQNYGYTF
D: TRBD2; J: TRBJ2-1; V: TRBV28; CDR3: CASSSGLAGVQGEQFF
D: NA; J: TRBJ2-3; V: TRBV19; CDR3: CASSKWDTQYF
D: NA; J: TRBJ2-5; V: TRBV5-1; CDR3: CASSSAGPQETQYF
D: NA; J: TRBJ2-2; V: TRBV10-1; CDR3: CASSRTFTGELFF
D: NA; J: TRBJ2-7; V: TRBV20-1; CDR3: CSGFRGYEQYF
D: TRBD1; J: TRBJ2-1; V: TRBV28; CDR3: CASSLEDRVYNEQFF
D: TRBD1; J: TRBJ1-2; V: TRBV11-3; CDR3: CASSPGQGNYGYTF
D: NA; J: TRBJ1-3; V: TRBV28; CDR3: CASSLGVGGNTIYF
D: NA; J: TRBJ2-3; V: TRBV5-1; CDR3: CASSLSGTSTDTQYF
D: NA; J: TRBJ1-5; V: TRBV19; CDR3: CASSGTAIEPQHF
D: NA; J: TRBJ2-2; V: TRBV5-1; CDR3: CASSLGASNTGELFF
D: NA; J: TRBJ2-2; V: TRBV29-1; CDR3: CSAIQASNTGELFF
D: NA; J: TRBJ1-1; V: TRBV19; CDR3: CASSIPGRTNTEAFF
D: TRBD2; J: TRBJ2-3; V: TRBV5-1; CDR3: CASTLAGVAPSTDTQYF
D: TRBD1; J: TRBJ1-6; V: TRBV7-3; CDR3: CASSSGQGGSPLHF
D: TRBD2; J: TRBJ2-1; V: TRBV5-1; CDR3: CASSLQLAGNEQFF
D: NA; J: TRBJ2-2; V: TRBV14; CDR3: CASSTNGRPGELFF
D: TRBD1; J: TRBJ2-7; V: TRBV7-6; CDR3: CASSAGGYEQYF
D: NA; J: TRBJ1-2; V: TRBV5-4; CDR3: CASSLAGTDGYTF
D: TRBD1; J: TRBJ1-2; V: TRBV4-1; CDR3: CASSQDFFQDRGYGYTF
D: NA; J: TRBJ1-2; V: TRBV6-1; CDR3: CASSERTADGYTF
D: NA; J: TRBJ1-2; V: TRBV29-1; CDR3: CSVGQLAYGYTF
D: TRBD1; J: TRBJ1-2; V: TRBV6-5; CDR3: CASRATGDSSYTF
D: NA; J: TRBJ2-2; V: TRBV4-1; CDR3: CASSQDPVERRNTGELFF
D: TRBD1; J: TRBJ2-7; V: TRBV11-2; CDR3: CASSKQGARDEQYF
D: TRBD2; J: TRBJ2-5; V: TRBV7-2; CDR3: CASSLRLAGPKTQYF
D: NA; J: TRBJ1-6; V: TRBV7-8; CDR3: CASSLEFLGTYNSPLHF
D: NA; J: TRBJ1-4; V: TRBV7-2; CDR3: CASSAGWGNEKLFF
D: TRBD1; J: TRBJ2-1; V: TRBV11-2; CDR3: CASSYSGQAGEQFF
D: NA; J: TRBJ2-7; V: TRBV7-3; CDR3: CASSVQHGSSYEQYF
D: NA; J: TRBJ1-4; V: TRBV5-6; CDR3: CASSLGTVMEKLFF
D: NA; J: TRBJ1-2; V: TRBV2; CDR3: CASSPPPGNGYTF
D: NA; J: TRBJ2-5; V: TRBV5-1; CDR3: CASSLGQETQYF
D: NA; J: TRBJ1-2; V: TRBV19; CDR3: CASTSPRGEGYGYTF
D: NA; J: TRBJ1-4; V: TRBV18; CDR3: CASSPDPATNEKLFF
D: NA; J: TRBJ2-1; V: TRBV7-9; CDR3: CASSLAGSAEQFF
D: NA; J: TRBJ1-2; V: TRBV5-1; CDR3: CASSSREKDGYTF
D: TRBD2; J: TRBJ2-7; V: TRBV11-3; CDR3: CASSLAGGREQYF
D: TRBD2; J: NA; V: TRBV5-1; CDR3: CASSLAGLAEGGEQYF